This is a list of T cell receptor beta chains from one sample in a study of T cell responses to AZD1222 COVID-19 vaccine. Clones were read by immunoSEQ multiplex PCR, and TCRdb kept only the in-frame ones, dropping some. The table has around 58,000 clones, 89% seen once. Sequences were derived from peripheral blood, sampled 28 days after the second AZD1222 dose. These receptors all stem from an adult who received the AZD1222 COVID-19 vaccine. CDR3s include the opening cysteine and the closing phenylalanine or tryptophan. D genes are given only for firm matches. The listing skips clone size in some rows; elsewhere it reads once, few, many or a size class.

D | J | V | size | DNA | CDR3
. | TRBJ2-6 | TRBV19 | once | TGTGCCAGTAGTATGGATGCCAGGGTTAGCTCTGGGGCCAACGTCCTGACTTTC | CASSMDARVSSGANVLTF
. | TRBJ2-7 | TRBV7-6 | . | TGTGCCAGCAGCTTAGCTAGGGGCACCTACGAGCAGTACTTC | CASSLARGTYEQYF
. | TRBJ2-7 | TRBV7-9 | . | TGTGCCAGCAGCTTACGGACGGAAAGCTCCTACGAGCAGTACTTC | CASSLRTESSYEQYF
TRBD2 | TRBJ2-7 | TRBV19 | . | TGTGCCAGTAGTATTTCCGCGGGAGGCAGCAACTACGAGCAGTACTTC | CASSISAGGSNYEQYF
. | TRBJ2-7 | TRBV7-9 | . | TGTGCCAGCAGCTTAAAGGGTGGTAGCTCCGAGCAGTACTTC | CASSLKGGSSEQYF
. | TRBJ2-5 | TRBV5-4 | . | TGTGCCAGCAGGGGTGGGGCAAGCCAAGAGACCCAGTACTTC | CASRGGASQETQYF
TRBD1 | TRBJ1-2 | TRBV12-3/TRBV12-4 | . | TGTGCCAGCAGACCGACAGGGGGATATGGCTACACCTTC | CASRPTGGYGYTF
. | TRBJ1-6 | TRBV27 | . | TGTGCCAGCAGTTTAGTCCTCCCCCGGCGCGATTCACCCCTCCACTTT | CASSLVLPRRDSPLHF
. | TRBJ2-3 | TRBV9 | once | TGTGCCAGCAGCGTAGCTTCAGGGGCGCCGGATACGCAGTATTTT | CASSVASGAPDTQYF
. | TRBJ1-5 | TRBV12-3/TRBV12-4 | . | TGTGCCAGCAGTTTAGTTCGCAATCAGCCCCAGCATTTT | CASSLVRNQPQHF
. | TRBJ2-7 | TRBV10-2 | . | TGCGCCAGCATGCAAAGACCGGGCGAGCAGTACTTC | CASMQRPGEQYF
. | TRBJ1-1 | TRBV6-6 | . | TGTGCCAGCAACCCACACCGGGAGGACACTGAAGCTTTCTTT | CASNPHREDTEAFF
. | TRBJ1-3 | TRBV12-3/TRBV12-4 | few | TGTGCCAGCAAATTAGGAAACACCATATATTTT | CASKLGNTIYF
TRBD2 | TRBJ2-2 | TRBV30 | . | TGTGCCTGGAGGAAAGCGGGAGGGATGGCCGGGGAGCTGTTTTTT | CAWRKAGGMAGELFF
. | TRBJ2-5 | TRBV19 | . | TGTGCCAGTAGTATAGATGGTTCCGGACGATTTCAAGAGACCCAGTACTTC | CASSIDGSGRFQETQYF
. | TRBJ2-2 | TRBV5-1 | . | TGCGCCAGCAGCCCTAGGGGCATCGGGGAGCTGTTTTTT | CASSPRGIGELFF
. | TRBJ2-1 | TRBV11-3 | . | TGTGCCAGCAGCTTCCAGCGGGAGCAGTTCTTC | CASSFQREQFF
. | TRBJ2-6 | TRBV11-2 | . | TGTGCCAGCAGCTCGACAGCGGGTGGGGCCAACGTCCTGACTTTC | CASSSTAGGANVLTF
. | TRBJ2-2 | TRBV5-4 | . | TGTGCCAGCAGCTTGACGGACACCGGGGAGCTGTTTTTT | CASSLTDTGELFF
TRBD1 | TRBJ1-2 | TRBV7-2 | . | TGTGCCAGCAGCTTACAAACAGGGGGCTATGGCTACACCTTC | CASSLQTGGYGYTF
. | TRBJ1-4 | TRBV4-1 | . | TGCGCCAGCAGCCAAGTCGGCGGGGTCATTAATGAAAAACTGTTTTTT | CASSQVGGVINEKLFF
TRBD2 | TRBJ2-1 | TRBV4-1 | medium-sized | TGCGCCAGCAGCCAAGTGGGGGCGGGAGGATACAATGAGCAGTTCTTC | CASSQVGAGGYNEQFF
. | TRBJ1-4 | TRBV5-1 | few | TGCGCCAGCAGCTTGGTGGGAGTTGCAACTAATGAAAAACTGTTTTTT | CASSLVGVATNEKLFF
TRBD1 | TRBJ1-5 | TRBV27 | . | TGTGCCAGCAGTTGGACAGGGACTCAGCCCCAGCATTTT | CASSWTGTQPQHF
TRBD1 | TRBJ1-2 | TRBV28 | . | TGTGCCAGCAGTTTAGGGACAGGGAATAGTGGCTACACCTTC | CASSLGTGNSGYTF
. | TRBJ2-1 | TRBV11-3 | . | TGTGCCAGCAGCCCGCCCACTAGGATGAATGAGCAGTTCTTC | CASSPPTRMNEQFF
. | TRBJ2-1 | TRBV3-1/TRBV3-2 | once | TGTGCCGCCTCCAGGGTGGTGGGGGCCTCCTACAATGAGCAGTTCTTC | CAASRVVGASYNEQFF
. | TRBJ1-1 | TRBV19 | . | TGTGCCAGTAGCCAACAAAGGAACACTGAAGCTTTCTTT | CASSQQRNTEAFF
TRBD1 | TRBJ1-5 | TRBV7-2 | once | TGTGCCAGCAGCTTAGGACTCGGACAGGGGAATCAGCCCCAGCATTTT | CASSLGLGQGNQPQHF
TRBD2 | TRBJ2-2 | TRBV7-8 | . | TGTGCCAGCAGCTACTCGGGACTAGCGGGAGTAGATGGGGAGCTGTTTTTT | CASSYSGLAGVDGELFF
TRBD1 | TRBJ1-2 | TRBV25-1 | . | TGTGCCAGCAGTGAATTCGGTGGGACAGGGGACCGCGGCTATGGCTACACCTTC | CASSEFGGTGDRGYGYTF
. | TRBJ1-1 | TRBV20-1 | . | TGCAGTGCTAGAGATGAGGCTGAAGCTTTCTTT | CSARDEAEAFF
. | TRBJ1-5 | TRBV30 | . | TGTGCCTGGAATGCCGGGACACTAAGCAATCAGCCCCAGCATTTT | CAWNAGTLSNQPQHF
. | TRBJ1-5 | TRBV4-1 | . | TGCGCCAGCAGCCAGGGGATAGTCTTAAGGTCAGGGCAGGGAGGCAATCAGCCCCAGCATTTT | CASSQGIVLRSGQGGNQPQHF
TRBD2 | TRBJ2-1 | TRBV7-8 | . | TGTGCCAGCAGCCCCACCCGGACTAGCGGAAATGAGCAGTTCTTC | CASSPTRTSGNEQFF